The text below deals with one T cell receptor beta chain. This sample is drawn from a study of blood T cell repertoires in COVID-19. Using immunoSEQ multiplex PCR, the repertoire was profiled, and TCRdb retains in-frame clones only, with some absent. In the table there are about 180,000 clones, roughly 85% of which are singletons. Germline-derived CDR1 and CDR2 are SGHNT and YYREEE (reference sequence). This CDR3 is built from 13 residues. The ends were cut back, 10 bases at V and 8 bases at J, with 19 bases in the middle. This clonotype was sampled from a woman aged 18-29 years who had recovered from COVID-19. Sequenced: PBMCs or T cells enriched from blood (not recorded which). V gene TRBV5-4 combines with J gene TRBJ2-1; D is possibly TRBD1 (6 bases). The CDR3 DNA is TGTGCCGGGGGCACGAAGAACTCGGATGAGCAGTTCTTC. Translating gives CAGGTKNSDEQFF.